The 23 T cell receptor beta chains listed next were all sequenced from one sample in a study of shared clonotypes between healthy human individuals (TCRdb year 2020). CD8 naive samples were CD45RO-negative cells positively selected for CCR7, giving a CD45RA+CCR7+ population that excluded TemRA cells. Libraries were made using the immunoSEQ multiplex PCR assay. Imported from immuneACCESS, the table was reduced by TCRdb to in-frame sequences with V and J called. These copies leave out some clones; in studies compared against another copy, an unresolved V gene accounts for under half, and the cause of the remainder is not known. The sample data list millions of clones, and about 94% of these were observed just once. Around 1.1% of the sample goes to the ten largest clones. Sequenced: naive CD8+ T cells sorted from blood. Taken with the paper, the label for cell subset or site translates to: CD45RA+CCR7+. The receptor set was obtained from a man between 18 and 35 years old in good health.

This clone occurred once. The chain has TRBV4-2 and TRBJ2-7, with D perhaps matching TRBD1 (6 bases). The CDR3 contains 14 residues. V was cut by 4 bases and J by 5 bases, with 15 bases left in between. CDR1 and CDR2 (germline): LGHNA, YNFKEQ. The CDR3: CASSRKNRVNEQYF. CDR3 in DNA: TGTGCCAGCAGCCGAAAAAACAGGGTCAACGAGCAGTACTTC.

The gene calls are TRBV19 and TRBJ2-3; D is uncertain. Germline V gene data show CDR1 as LNHDA and CDR2 as SQIVND (reference sequence). This CDR3 has 16 amino acids. Between the trimmed V and J ends, which lost 5 bases and 2 bases, there was a span of 17 bases. CDR3 in amino acids: CASSHHTQAFTDTQYF. CDR3 coding DNA: TGTGCCAGTAGTCACCATACGCAAGCCTTCACAGATACGCAGTATTTT.

The chain has TRBV14 and TRBJ2-7, with D uncertain. Germline V gene data show CDR1 as SGHDN and CDR2 as FVKESK. Trimming cost V 0 bases and J 2 bases, with 11 bases left between them. The CDR3 length is 15 residues. CDR3 sequence: CASSQDTVQAYEQYF. The CDR3 bases are TGTGCCAGCAGCCAAGATACGGTTCAGGCCTACGAGCAGTACTTC.

As regards this clone: Other DNA variants within this sample encode the same CDR3. This chain connects TRBV30 to TRBJ2-7; D may be TRBD2 (6 bases). The length of the CDR3 is 13 residues. CDR1 and CDR2 (germline): GTSNPN, SVGIG (reference sequence). Trimming took off 2 bases at V and 3 bases at J, with 11 bases between the two ends. The CDR3 loop reads CAWSPGRGYEQYF. The CDR3 DNA reads TGTGCCTGGAGTCCCGGGCGGGGCTACGAGCAGTACTTC.

The rearrangement uses TRBV11-2 and TRBJ2-4, with TRBD2 identical over 7 bases. Per the germline V gene, CDR1 is SGHAT and CDR2 is FQNNGV. V lost 3 bases, J lost 7 bases, and 9 bases stayed unmatched. The CDR3 covers 15 residues. This chain's CDR3 is CASSLLSGEGNIQYF. The CDR3 nucleotides are TGTGCCAGCAGCTTGCTGTCGGGGGAGGGGAACATTCAGTACTTC.

This chain uses TRBV18 with TRBJ2-5; D gene unclear. Germline-derived CDR1 and CDR2 are KGHSH and LQKENI. This CDR3 contains 16 residues. V gave up 3 bases and J gave up 5 bases, with 19 bases separating them. The CDR3 bases are TGTGCCAGCTCACCCGGCTCTCCTTCTGCCGGGGAGACCCAGTACTTC. It codes for CASSPGSPSAGETQYF.

In its sample, this clone was seen a few times. This chain joins TRBV5-4 and TRBJ1-1; D remains ambiguous. The CDR3 is 13 residues long. The germline V gene has CDR1 SGHNT and CDR2 YYREEE (reference sequence). Trimming shortened V by 0 bases and J by 3 bases, and 6 bases separated the two germline ends. The CDR3 reads CASSLEEDTEAFF. The CDR3 DNA is TGTGCCAGCAGCTTGGAGGAGGACACTGAAGCTTTCTTT.

V and J are TRBV5-8 and TRBJ1-1; D is possibly TRBD1 (6 bases). The V gene lost 3 bases and the J gene lost 3 bases, with 21 bases spanning the gap. Germline CDR1 is SGHTS and CDR2 is YDEGEE. The CDR3 totals 17 residues. The CDR3 sequence: CASSSSEGGAVDTEAFF. The CDR3 DNA reads as TGTGCCAGCAGCTCTTCGGAGGGGGGAGCGGTAGACACTGAAGCTTTCTTT.

For this clone: Different DNA sequences within this sample yield the same CDR3. The chain recombines TRBV7-9 with TRBJ2-2, with 15 bases identical to TRBD2. The CDR3 is made up of 18 amino acids. Germline loops: CDR1 SEHNR, CDR2 FQNEAQ (reference sequence). The J segment lost 2 bases and the V segment lost 3 bases, leaving 4 bases of the junction unmatched. The CDR3: CASSLGLAGGTNTGELFF. CDR3 nucleotide sequence: TGTGCCAGCAGCTTGGGACTAGCGGGGGGCACCAACACCGGGGAGCTGTTTTTT.

The rearrangement links TRBV4-1 to TRBJ2-6; D remains ambiguous. CDR3 length: 15 residues. Germline CDR1 and CDR2: MGHRA and YSYEKL. V was clipped by 3 bases and J by 4 bases, with 10 bases between them. The CDR3: CASSHRVGGANVLTF. The CDR3 coding sequence is TGCGCCAGCAGCCATCGGGTAGGCGGGGCCAACGTCCTGACTTTC.

The chain carries TRBV5-4 and TRBJ2-2; 7 bases agree with TRBD1. The CDR3 runs 16 residues. V trimming: 0 bases; J trimming: 4 bases; junction bases outside the gene matches: 6. Germline lookup yields CDR1 SGHNT and CDR2 YYREEE (reference sequence). The CDR3 nucleotides read TGTGCCAGCAGCTTGGGGAGAGGGGGCAGCACCGGGGAGCTGTTTTTT. This translates into CASSLGRGGSTGELFF.

On this clone: The sample holds other DNA sequences that translate to the same CDR3. The V and J genes are TRBV6-5 and TRBJ2-1; 8 bases fit TRBD1. Germline trimming cut 2 bases from V and 6 bases from J; bases unmatched to any gene: 0. This CDR3 is built from 13 residues. Germline V gene data show CDR1 as MNHEY and CDR2 as SVGAGI. The CDR3 protein is CASSYDRGNEQFF. The CDR3 nucleotides read TGTGCCAGCAGTTACGACAGGGGCAATGAGCAGTTCTTC.

This chain uses TRBV29-1 with TRBJ1-4, with 7 nucleotides matching TRBD1. This CDR3 is 14 amino acids long. Germline values: CDR1 SQVTM, CDR2 ANQGSEA. V shed 5 bases, J shed 4 bases, and the junction held 7 bases outside the gene matches. CDR3 DNA: TGCAGCGTTCGGACAGGCCAGGGTAATGAAAAACTGTTTTTT. Its protein product is CSVRTGQGNEKLFF.

CDR3 bases: TGTGCCACCATTCCACCGGGACAGGGGGCCTACGAGCAGTACTTC. This translates into CATIPPGQGAYEQYF. This chain joins TRBV15 and TRBJ2-7; 11 nucleotides agree with TRBD1. Germline lookup yields CDR1 LNHNV and CDR2 YYDKDF (reference sequence). The CDR3 is 15 amino acids. J lost 2 bases, V lost 7 bases, and 7 bases had no gene match.

The chain is built from TRBV4-1 and TRBJ2-5, with 15 bases lining up with TRBD2. CDR1 is MGHRA, CDR2 YSYEKL, per germline. CDR3 length equals 19 residues. Trimming cost V 1 base and J 5 bases; bases outside gene matches: 11. CDR3 amino acids: CASSQGDLGLAGGGETQYF. The CDR3, as DNA: TGCGCCAGCAGCCAAGGGGACTTGGGACTAGCGGGAGGTGGGGAGACCCAGTACTTC.

The J gene is TRBJ2-5, the V gene TRBV19; D perhaps matches TRBD1 (6 bases). Germline-derived CDR1 and CDR2 are LNHDA and SQIVND (reference sequence). The CDR3 is 15 amino acids. V shed 6 bases and J shed 0 bases, with 14 bases lying between them. The CDR3 loop is CASRPAWGHQETQYF. In DNA, the CDR3 is TGTGCCAGTAGGCCCGCGTGGGGGCACCAAGAGACCCAGTACTTC.

The V call is TRBV27, the J call TRBJ1-1; D is perhaps TRBD1 (5 bases). Germline CDR1 reads MNHEY; CDR2 reads SMNVEV (reference sequence). Trimming took off 4 bases at V and 3 bases at J, with 12 bases between the two ends. This CDR3 is built from 14 residues. CDR3 sequence (DNA): TGTGCCAGCAGTTGGGGCGGTGGATACACTGAAGCTTTCTTT. It encodes CASSWGGGYTEAFF.

The chain combines TRBV5-6 with TRBJ1-2; D gene unclear. Trimming shortened V by 1 base and J by 4 bases, and 8 bases separated the two germline ends. CDR3 size: 13 residues. Germline-derived CDR1 and CDR2 are SGHDT and YYEEEE. CDR3 DNA sequence: TGTGCCAGCAGCTTGACCGACACCTATGGCTACACCTTC. Its translation is CASSLTDTYGYTF. Based on the CDR3 plus reference TRBV5-6 and TRBJ1-2, the full variable domain is DAGVTQSPTHLIKTRGQQVTLRCSPKSGHDTVSWYQQALGQGPQFIFQYYEEEERQRGNFPDRFSGHQFPNYSSELNVNALLLGDSALYLCASSLTDTYGYTFGSGTRLTVV.

This chain uses TRBV5-4 with TRBJ1-1; D unresolved. CDR1 and CDR2 from the germline V gene are SGHNT and YYREEE (reference sequence). Trimming stripped 2 bases from V and 5 bases from J, with 16 bases between. CDR3 size: 15 residues. The DNA for the CDR3 is TGTGCCAGCAGCTTAAGGGCCTCGGGGTATACTGAAGCTTTCTTT. It codes for CASSLRASGYTEAFF.

This chain links TRBV29-1 with TRBJ2-3; TRBD2 matches 7 bases. CDR3 size: 13 residues. V dropped 3 bases and J dropped 4; count of bases not matched to a gene: 4. CDR1 is SQVTM and CDR2 is ANQGSEA in the germline V gene. The CDR3 sequence: CSVDPSGADTQYF. The CDR3 DNA sequence: TGCAGCGTTGATCCTAGCGGAGCAGATACGCAGTATTTT.

The chain recombines TRBV28 with TRBJ1-4; 7 nucleotides line up with TRBD1. J gave up 4 bases and V 6 bases, and 5 bases lay outside the gene matches. Germline loops: CDR1 MDHEN, CDR2 SYDVKM. The CDR3 has 14 amino acids. The CDR3 protein is CASRPQGVNEKLFF. DNA of the CDR3: TGTGCCAGCAGACCCCAGGGGGTTAATGAAAAACTGTTTTTT.

This clone was seen once. The gene calls are TRBV7-9 and TRBJ2-3; D remains ambiguous. Between the trimmed V and J ends, which lost 4 bases and 0 bases, there was a span of 14 bases. Germline CDR1 is SEHNR and CDR2 is FQNEAQ (reference sequence). The CDR3 runs to 16 residues. The CDR3 reads CASSSPSLRSTDTQYF. In DNA form, the CDR3 reads TGTGCCAGCAGCTCCCCCAGCCTCAGGAGCACAGATACGCAGTATTTT.

The chain employs TRBV7-9 and TRBJ2-2; no firm D call. The CDR3 runs to 17 residues. V lost 3 bases to trimming and J lost 0 bases, with 14 bases between them. Looked up from germline, CDR1 is SEHNR and CDR2 is FQNEAQ (reference sequence). The DNA for the CDR3 is TGTGCCAGCAGCTTGATCGCGGTGCAGCCGAACACCGGGGAGCTGTTTTTT. This codes for CASSLIAVQPNTGELFF. Filled out from reference TRBV7-9 and TRBJ2-2, the complete variable domain reads DTGVSQNPRHKITKRGQNVTFRCDPISEHNRLYWYRQTLGQGPEFLTYFQNEAQLEKSRLLSDRFSAERPKGSFSTLEIQRTEQGDSAMYLCASSLIAVQPNTGELFFGEGSRLTVL.